Following are 27 T cell receptor beta chains from one sample sequenced in a study of CD8 T cells in ankylosing spondylitis. Points from the study as a whole: Characteristic, it appeared, of ankylosing spondylitis blood was a TCR beta motif of eight highly homologous variants.

Antigen specificity for these receptors is unknown. TCRdb re-called the 5' RACE reads through MiXCR, storing one row per CDR3 protein. The data contain 800,000 to 900,000 distinct CDR3 sequences, approximately 12% of them seen just once; the ten biggest clones take up 0.51%. The sequenced material came from blood, either unsorted or a sorted T cell fraction (not recorded which). These receptors originate from a male donor with ankylosing spondylitis.

The table lists this clonotype with a few counts. The gene calls are TRBV6-5 and TRBJ1-2; D is unresolved. Trimming cost V 2 bases and J 4 bases, with 11 bases left between them. The CDR3 spans 14 residues. Germline V gene lookup returns CDR1 MNHEY and CDR2 SVGAGI. In nucleotides, the CDR3 is TGTGCCAGCAGTTACAGGCGTCAGGTCTATGGCTACACCTTC. This gives the protein CASSYRRQVYGYTF.

At least ten counts were recorded for this clonotype. The V and J genes are TRBV20-1 and TRBJ1-1, with D maybe TRBD1 (6 bases). Germline V gene lookup returns CDR1 DFQATT and CDR2 SNEGSKA (reference sequence). V shed 3 bases and J shed 5 bases, with 13 bases lying between them. The CDR3 runs 13 residues. CDR3 nucleotide sequence: TGCAGTGCTAGTGGGGGCTGGGTTACTGAAGCTTTCTTT. Translating gives CSASGGWVTEAFF.

This clonotype turned up a few times. V usage is TRBV12-3 or TRBV12-4 and J usage is TRBJ2-1; TRBD2 matches 10 bases. V dropped 7 bases and J dropped 7; count of bases not matched to a gene: 13. The CDR3 runs 16 residues. The CDR3 bases are TGTGCCAGCACCTTAGGCCGACTAGCGGGTTGGAATGAGCAGTTCTTC. This codes for CASTLGRLAGWNEQFF.

A few counts support this clonotype. This chain links TRBV20-1 with TRBJ1-2; D gene ambiguous. The length of the CDR3 is 14 residues. V dropped 2 bases and J dropped 0 bases, with 10 bases sitting between them. Germline CDR1 is DFQATT and CDR2 is SNEGSKA (reference sequence). The CDR3 here is CSARKPTTNYGYTF. CDR3 sequence (DNA): TGCAGTGCTAGAAAACCGACCACTAACTATGGCTACACCTTC.

This clonotype has at least ten counts. This sequence joins TRBV7-8 and TRBJ2-7, with D possibly TRBD2 on 7 matching bases. Germline loops: CDR1 SGHVS, CDR2 FQNEAQ. V was cut by 1 base and J by 2 bases, with 12 bases left in between. The length of the CDR3 is 15 residues. CDR3 DNA: TGTGCCAGCAGCTTAGAAAGGGGGGGAACCTACGAGCAGTACTTC. It specifies CASSLERGGTYEQYF.

This clonotype was seen more than once but under ten times. The chain uses TRBV29-1 and TRBJ2-7; TRBD2 matches 8 bases. CDR3 length: 13 residues. V gave up 4 bases and J gave up 5 bases; unmatched junction bases: 7. In germline, CDR1 is SQVTM, CDR2 ANQGSEA. CDR3 amino acids: CSVAPGLGHEQYF. The CDR3 DNA follows: TGCAGCGTTGCCCCGGGACTAGGCCACGAGCAGTACTTC.

The rearrangement links TRBV4-1 to TRBJ2-3; 7 nucleotides line up with TRBD1. Germline V lookup: CDR1 MGHRA, CDR2 YSYEKL. The CDR3 loop spans 16 amino acids. After removal of 1 base from V and 2 bases from J, the junction contained 6 bases not matched to a gene. The CDR3 region is CASSQVTGTDTDTQYF. In DNA form, the CDR3 reads TGCGCCAGCAGCCAAGTGACAGGGACGGACACAGATACGCAGTATTTT.

This clonotype showed up just a few times. V gene TRBV7-2 combines with J gene TRBJ2-1, with TRBD2 matching over 11 bases. J was trimmed by 4 bases and V by 5 bases; bases with no gene match: 7. This CDR3 has 16 residues. Germline CDR1 SGHTA, CDR2 FQGNSA. CDR3 region: CASSERGLAAYNEQFF. As DNA, the CDR3 is TGTGCCAGCAGCGAGAGGGGACTAGCGGCGTACAATGAGCAGTTCTTC.

The table lists this clonotype with a few counts. CDR3 in DNA: TGCGCCAGCAGTGAGGGGGCAGCGAGTATCTACGAGCAGTACTTC. Translated: CASSEGAASIYEQYF. The chain recombines TRBV10-1 with TRBJ2-7; D is perhaps TRBD1 (5 bases). This CDR3 spans 15 amino acids. Germline V gene sequence: CDR1 WNHNN, CDR2 SYGVQD (reference sequence). With 2 bases removed from V and 3 bases from J, the gap between germline ends came to 14 bases.

This chain connects TRBV7-2 to TRBJ1-2; 9 nucleotides line up with TRBD1. Per germline, CDR1 SGHTA and CDR2 FQGNSA. The CDR3 spans 13 residues. After removal of 1 base from V and 9 bases from J, the junction contained 3 bases not matched to a gene. The CDR3 protein is CASSLEQGASYTF. In DNA, the CDR3 is TGTGCCAGCAGCTTAGAACAGGGGGCGAGCTACACCTTC.

V is TRBV24-1 and J is TRBJ1-5; no reliable D call. Trimming pared 3 bases from V and 4 bases from J, leaving 12 bases between. This CDR3 is built from 15 residues. CDR1 is KGHDR, CDR2 SFDVKD, per germline. This chain's CDR3 is CATSDPRSGNQPQHF. CDR3 DNA sequence: TGTGCCACCAGTGATCCCCGCAGCGGGAATCAGCCCCAGCATTTT.

The chain joins TRBV20-1 to TRBJ2-7, with D possibly matching TRBD2 (6 bases). With 5 bases removed from V and 0 bases from J, the gap between germline ends came to 17 bases. The germline CDR1 and CDR2 sequences are DFQATT and SNEGSKA (reference sequence). The CDR3 is 15 residues long. The CDR3 reads CSALRVADHSYEQYF. The CDR3 coding sequence is TGCAGTGCTTTGCGGGTAGCGGACCACTCCTACGAGCAGTACTTC.

At least ten counts were recorded for this clonotype. The chain couples TRBV5-6 to TRBJ1-1; 10 positions match TRBD1. Germline-derived CDR1 and CDR2 are SGHDT and YYEEEE. J lost 2 bases, V lost 2 bases, and 3 bases had no gene match. The CDR3 has 15 amino acids. The CDR3 spells CASSLGDRGNTEAFF. The CDR3 nucleotides are TGTGCCAGCAGCTTAGGGGACAGGGGAAACACTGAAGCTTTCTTT.

This sequence joins TRBV20-1 and TRBJ1-6; maybe TRBD1 (6 bases). The CDR3 is 12 residues long. Germline loops: CDR1 DFQATT, CDR2 SNEGSKA (reference sequence). Deletions cut 0 bases from V and 12 bases from J, with 9 bases between. The CDR3 sequence: CSAREGGKPLHF. In DNA, the CDR3 is TGCAGTGCTAGAGAAGGGGGAAAACCCCTCCACTTT.

This clonotype has more than one count but fewer than ten. The rearrangement uses TRBV27 and TRBJ2-5, with TRBD1 as a possible D gene (5 bases). The CDR3 contains 16 residues. V was shortened by 2 bases and J by 5 bases, with 18 bases between the two germline ends. Germline V gene lookup returns CDR1 MNHEY and CDR2 SMNVEV (reference sequence). In DNA, the CDR3 is TGTGCCAGCAGTTTAAATGGCCCGGTCAGGGCGGAGACCCAGTACTTC. Translation: CASSLNGPVRAETQYF.

The sample holds a few counts of this clonotype. The rearrangement joins TRBV7-3 to TRBJ2-1; D gene uncertain. Germline V gene sequence: CDR1 SGHTA, CDR2 FQGTGA. The V gene lost 1 base and the J gene lost 0 bases, with 10 bases spanning the gap. The length of the CDR3 is 16 residues. CDR3 bases: TGTGCCAGCAGCTTAATGACGGGTAGCTCCTACAATGAGCAGTTCTTC. Its protein is CASSLMTGSSYNEQFF.

This chain links TRBV5-1 with TRBJ2-7; possibly TRBD2 for D (6 bases). Germline V gene data show CDR1 as SGHRS and CDR2 as YFSETQ. V was trimmed by 0 bases and J by 4 bases, leaving 11 bases between them. This CDR3 has 14 residues. CDR3 loop: CASSLDGRDYEQYF. In DNA form, the CDR3 reads TGCGCCAGCAGCTTGGACGGGAGAGATTACGAGCAGTACTTC.

In its sample, this clonotype was seen a few times. The rearrangement joins TRBV24-1 to TRBJ2-1, with a weak D call TRBD1 (6 bases). Germline V gives CDR1 KGHDR, CDR2 SFDVKD. V lost 2 bases to trimming and J lost 3 bases, with 10 bases between them. The CDR3 loop spans 15 amino acids. CDR3 loop: CATSDSGAYYNEQFF. For the CDR3, the DNA is TGTGCCACCAGTGATTCAGGGGCCTACTACAATGAGCAGTTCTTC.

This clonotype appeared a few times. V and J are TRBV6-2 or TRBV6-3 and TRBJ2-7, with no clear D. The V gene's germline CDR1 is MNHEY and CDR2 SVGEGT. V gave up 1 base and J gave up 6 bases, with 10 bases separating them. The CDR3 is 13 residues long. The CDR3 DNA sequence: TGTGCCAGCAGTTACTACAGACCTGGCGAGCAGTACTTC. It codes for CASSYYRPGEQYF.

There are a few counts of this clonotype. This chain connects TRBV20-1 to TRBJ1-2; TRBD1 matches 9 bases. CDR1 is DFQATT and CDR2 is SNEGSKA in the germline V gene (reference sequence). Trimming cost V 3 bases and J 7 bases; bases outside gene matches: 9. The CDR3 contains 14 residues. CDR3 in amino acids: CSARGTGWNSGYTF. The CDR3 nucleotides are TGCAGTGCTAGGGGGACAGGGTGGAATTCTGGCTACACCTTC.

Ten or more counts support this clonotype. The chain combines TRBV20-1 with TRBJ2-7; the D gene could be TRBD1 or TRBD2 (5 bases each). This CDR3 spans 14 amino acids. The V gene lost 0 bases and the J gene lost 2 bases, with 11 bases spanning the gap. Germline V gives CDR1 DFQATT, CDR2 SNEGSKA (reference sequence). CDR3 residues: CSAREGTATYEQYF. For the CDR3, the DNA is TGCAGTGCTAGAGAAGGGACCGCCACCTACGAGCAGTACTTC.

This rearrangement joins TRBV27 to TRBJ2-3, with 11 bases that match TRBD2. CDR1 and CDR2 from the germline V gene are MNHEY and SMNVEV (reference sequence). The CDR3 covers 16 residues. V was clipped by 5 bases and J by 4 bases; unmatched bases: 8. Here the CDR3 DNA reads TGTGCCAGCAGTCCACGACTAGCGGGGTCCGCAGATACGCAGTATTTT. Translated: CASSPRLAGSADTQYF.

Here the CDR3 DNA reads TGCAGTGCCTTATCTCAGGGGGACTATGGCTACACCTTC. Translating gives CSALSQGDYGYTF. The chain links TRBV20-1 to TRBJ1-2; 7 positions match TRBD1. Trimming took 6 bases from V and 3 from J; bases not matched to a gene: 7. Germline CDR1 and CDR2: DFQATT and SNEGSKA (reference sequence). CDR3 length: 13 residues.

In this sample, this clonotype turned up a few times. CDR3 protein: CAIGMGRHNSPLHF. The CDR3 DNA is TGTGCCATCGGAATGGGACGCCATAATTCACCCCTCCACTTT. This chain uses TRBV10-3 with TRBJ1-6, with TRBD1 as a possible D gene (5 bases). The germline V and J ends were trimmed by 8 bases and 5 bases, with 13 bases remaining between them. This CDR3 is 14 amino acids long. Per the germline V gene, CDR1 is ENHRY and CDR2 is SYGVKD.

This clonotype showed up many times. CDR3 sequence: CASSLRLGAGGTEAFF. In DNA form, the CDR3 reads TGTGCCAGCAGTTTAAGGTTAGGGGCAGGGGGTACTGAAGCTTTCTTT. The chain combines TRBV12-3 or TRBV12-4 with TRBJ1-1, with TRBD1 identical over 7 bases. The CDR3 runs 16 residues. V shed 2 bases, J shed 5 bases, and the junction held 11 bases outside the gene matches.

The chain employs TRBV6-2 or TRBV6-3 and TRBJ2-7; D unclear. Trimming removed 0 bases at V and 9 bases at J, with 6 bases between. Germline-derived CDR1 and CDR2 are MNHEY and SVGEGT. CDR3 length: 11 residues. DNA for the CDR3: TGTGCCAGCAGTTACTCCGAGATGCAGTACTTC. Protein product: CASSYSEMQYF.

This clonotype was detected a few times. The CDR3 region has the DNA TGCGCCAGCAGCCCTGGAGGGCTTTACGATGGCTACACCTTC. Translated, it gives CASSPGGLYDGYTF. The chain couples TRBV5-1 to TRBJ1-2, with D hard to call. The germline V gene encodes CDR1 SGHRS and CDR2 YFSETQ. The CDR3 runs to 14 residues. V lost 4 bases and J 6 bases, leaving 16 bases between the germline ends.